The rows below give T cell receptor beta chains drawn from one sample of a study of cytomegalovirus exposure and HLA in healthy donors. The repertoire was sequenced with immunoSEQ multiplex PCR; TCRdb's copy has only in-frame clones and lacks some. The table lists roughly 190,000 clones, 80% to 85% of them singletons. Sequenced material: PBMCs. The source is a young woman in good health and CMV-seronegative. Both conserved end residues are part of each CDR3. The D gene is left open where the match is weak. Clone size is shown for a subset of rows, as once, few, many or a class of expanded clone.

d_call clone_size j_call v_call cdr3_aa cdr3_nt
TRBD2 - TRBJ2-3 TRBV7-9 CASSQAGNPTDTQYF TGTGCCAGCAGCCAAGCGGGGAACCCCACAGATACGCAGTATTTT
TRBD2 - TRBJ2-7 TRBV18 CASSPDRASGVSYEQYF TGTGCCAGCTCACCGGACCGAGCTAGCGGAGTCTCCTACGAGCAGTACTTC
TRBD1 - TRBJ1-2 TRBV4-1 CASKAGGSNYGYTF TGCGCCAGCAAAGCAGGGGGCAGTAACTATGGCTACACCTTC
TRBD1 - TRBJ1-2 TRBV28 CASSPVDRAVYGYTF TGTGCCAGCAGCCCCGTGGACAGGGCTGTGTATGGCTACACCTTC
- few TRBJ1-1 TRBV9 CASSVDRVDTEAFF TGTGCCAGCAGCGTAGACAGGGTCGACACTGAAGCTTTCTTT
TRBD1 - TRBJ1-4 TRBV5-5 CASSFGTGFGNEKLFF TGTGCCAGCAGCTTCGGGACAGGATTTGGTAATGAAAAACTGTTTTTT
- - TRBJ2-5 TRBV6-5 CASSRIQGAQETQYF TGTGCCAGCAGTCGTATACAGGGTGCACAAGAGACCCAGTACTTC
- - TRBJ2-5 TRBV12-5 CASGFGGVQETQYF TGTGCTAGTGGTTTCGGGGGAGTCCAAGAGACCCAGTACTTC
TRBD1 - TRBJ2-2 TRBV5-1 CASSLLMTGDTGELFF TGCGCCAGCAGCTTACTAATGACAGGGGACACCGGGGAGCTGTTTTTT
- - TRBJ2-7 TRBV5-5 CASSLGGFEQYF TGTGCCAGCAGCTTGGGAGGGTTCGAGCAGTACTTC
- - TRBJ2-7 TRBV4-2 CASSHSITYEQYF TGTGCCAGCAGCCATAGTATCACCTACGAGCAGTACTTC
- - TRBJ2-3 TRBV18 CASSPDGRVTDTQYF TGTGCCAGCTCACCAGACGGGAGAGTCACAGATACGCAGTATTTT
- - TRBJ1-1 TRBV15 CATSSARQLNTEAFF TGTGCCACCAGCAGTGCGAGACAGTTGAACACTGAAGCTTTCTTT
TRBD2 - TRBJ2-5 TRBV18 CASSSVGREAPETQYF TGTGCCAGCTCTTCCGTCGGCCGGGAGGCACCAGAGACCCAGTACTTC
TRBD2 few TRBJ2-4 TRBV29-1 CSVGRGGDIQYF TGCAGCGTCGGTCGGGGGGGGGACATTCAGTACTTC
TRBD1 - TRBJ1-5 TRBV5-1 CASSLDRGSNQPQHF TGCGCCAGCAGCTTGGACAGGGGTAGCAATCAGCCCCAGCATTTT
- few TRBJ2-3 TRBV29-1 CSVPSDTQYF TGCAGCGTTCCTTCAGATACGCAGTATTTT
- - TRBJ1-5 TRBV7-2 CASSLDQGYNQPQHF TGTGCCAGCAGCTTAGACCAGGGGTACAATCAGCCCCAGCATTTT
- - TRBJ2-7 TRBV6-6 CASAGALTYEQYF TGTGCCAGCGCCGGAGCGCTCACCTACGAGCAGTACTTC
TRBD1 - TRBJ2-7 TRBV7-3 CASSSHGQGSYEQYF TGTGCCAGCAGCTCACATGGACAGGGCTCCTACGAGCAGTACTTC
TRBD1 once TRBJ1-5 TRBV28 CASRGTGDQPQHF TGTGCCAGCAGGGGGACAGGGGATCAGCCCCAGCATTTT
- - TRBJ1-4 TRBV27 CASSRSPTNEKLFF TGTGCCAGCTCTAGGAGTCCAACTAATGAAAAACTGTTTTTT
- few TRBJ1-1 TRBV11-2 CASSSWGVNTEAFF TGTGCCAGCAGCTCCTGGGGGGTGAACACTGAAGCTTTCTTT
- - TRBJ2-1 TRBV18 CASSPRPTRGEGQFF TGTGCCAGCTCACCTCGTCCGACTAGAGGTGAGGGGCAGTTCTTC
- - TRBJ1-4 TRBV28 CASSPQDVTNEKLFF TGTGCCAGCAGTCCCCAGGATGTAACTAATGAAAAACTGTTTTTT
TRBD2 - TRBJ2-5 TRBV9 CASSVGLDETQYF TGTGCCAGCAGCGTTGGACTAGATGAGACCCAGTACTTC
TRBD1 - TRBJ2-2 TRBV29-1 CSVAPGQGINGIGELFF TGCAGCGTTGCACCGGGACAGGGAATTAATGGTATCGGGGAGCTGTTTTTT
- - TRBJ2-6 TRBV5-1 CASSPEGSGFGANVLTF TGCGCCAGCAGCCCTGAAGGGAGCGGTTTTGGGGCCAACGTCCTGACTTTC
- - TRBJ2-1 TRBV27 CASSPPEGTFYNEQFF TGTGCCAGCAGTCCCCCTGAGGGAACCTTCTACAATGAGCAGTTCTTC
TRBD2 - TRBJ2-7 TRBV14 CASSGLAGPLEQYF TGTGCCAGCAGTGGACTAGCGGGCCCCCTCGAGCAGTACTTC
- - TRBJ1-3 TRBV29-1 CSVYGPSSSGNTIYF TGCAGCGTGTATGGCCCTTCCAGCTCTGGAAACACCATATATTTT
TRBD2 - TRBJ2-1 TRBV6-5 CASSSRGVNEQFF TGTGCCAGCTCTTCCCGGGGGGTCAATGAGCAGTTCTTC
TRBD1 - TRBJ2-7 TRBV30 CAWSEGDRGLNEQYF TGTGCCTGGAGTGAGGGGGACAGGGGGCTAAACGAGCAGTACTTC
TRBD1 - TRBJ1-5 TRBV30 CAWTASHLRQGANQPQHF TGTGCCTGGACCGCGTCTCATCTCCGACAGGGGGCGAATCAGCCCCAGCATTTT
TRBD1 few TRBJ1-1 TRBV30 CAWSDPKRTGSNTEAFF TGTGCCTGGAGTGACCCAAAACGGACAGGGTCGAACACTGAAGCTTTCTTT
- - TRBJ1-4 TRBV23-1 CASSHDGTNEKLFF TGCGCCAGCAGTCACGACGGGACTAATGAAAAACTGTTTTTT
- - TRBJ2-3 TRBV9 CASSVLATTDTQYF TGTGCCAGCAGCGTGTTAGCGACGACAGATACGCAGTATTTT
- - TRBJ2-7 TRBV29-1 CSVDGPGPVYEQYF TGCAGCGTTGACGGGCCAGGGCCCGTCTACGAGCAGTACTTC
TRBD1 once TRBJ1-2 TRBV7-6 CASSFGTGEAYGYTF TGTGCCAGCAGCTTCGGGACAGGGGAGGCCTATGGCTACACCTTC
- few TRBJ2-2 TRBV5-1 CASSLFVYGNGGELFF TGCGCCAGCAGCTTGTTTGTCTACGGGAACGGCGGGGAGCTGTTTTTT
- - TRBJ1-2 TRBV6-5 CASARGTSNYGYTF TGTGCCAGCGCCCGGGGGACCTCTAACTATGGCTACACCTTC
- - TRBJ2-7 TRBV7-8 CASSPLSSYEQYF TGTGCCAGCAGCCCCCTAAGCTCCTACGAGCAGTACTTC
- - TRBJ2-1 TRBV2 CASSVRGSYNEQFF TGTGCCAGCAGTGTTAGGGGGTCCTACAATGAGCAGTTCTTC
- few TRBJ1-1 TRBV7-9 CASSLVSGEDTEAFF TGTGCCAGCAGCTTAGTTTCGGGAGAGGACACTGAAGCTTTCTTT
- few TRBJ1-4 TRBV5-1 CASSLSEGNEKLFF TGCGCCAGCAGCTTGTCGGAGGGAAACGAAAAACTGTTTTTT
- - TRBJ2-1 TRBV11-2 CASSLGQYNEQFF TGTGCCAGCAGCTTAGGACAATACAATGAGCAGTTCTTC